Reported below is one TCR beta chain. Its antigen is still unknown. For TCR beta, libraries came from iRepertoire HTBI primers and Arm-PCR of CDR3 regions. A single record per CDR3 protein comes from TCRdb applying MiXCR to the multiplex PCR reads. Altogether about 660,000 distinct CDR3 sequences are present, 30% being singletons, with the ten largest covering around 42%. V lost 5 bases and J lost 7; bases outside the gene matches: 8. CDR1 is SEHNR, CDR2 FQNEAQ, per germline (reference sequence). CDR3 length: 14 amino acids. This sample is drawn from a study of regulatory T cells in long-lasting Graves disease. About the study: The study counted Graves' disease as persistent given over 5 years of antithyroid drugs and positive TSH receptor antibodies.

Regarding time point: persistent/refractory GD, antithyroid drugs over 5 years with positive TRAb. The TCR library was made from RNA extracted from PBMCs. Study-level findings and limits: Rather than thyroid tissue, only peripheral blood underwent study. Accuracy could have been hurt by small sample size.

The chain combines TRBV7-9 with TRBJ1-2, with 9 bases matching TRBD1. The sequence was collected from a female donor with Graves disease. The sample was peripheral blood mononuclear cells (PBMCs), taken when the disease was refractory, from a patient treated with antithyroid drugs. The CDR3: CASSAGTGSFGYTF. The CDR3 DNA sequence: TGTGCCAGCAGCGCCGGGACAGGGAGTTTTGGCTACACCTTC.